The clone carrying this TCR beta chain has just one count. CDR1 and CDR2 from the germline V gene are SEHNR and FQNEAQ (reference sequence). The CDR3 contains 14 residues. Deletions cut 5 bases from V and 6 bases from J, with 17 bases between. In the authors' methods: It was from reference gene primer amplification that nucleated cell counts were estimated. Libraries were prepared by immunoSEQ multiplex PCR; TCRdb keeps only in-frame clonotypes and omits some of them. The DNA was the basis for D and trimming; V, J and clone size are from that table. The sample lists some 110,000 clones, around 87% occurring once. The sample comes from a study of blood T cell repertoires in COVID-19. Study as a whole: COVID-19 samples, acute and convalescent, were from the United States, Italy and Spain. Nucleic acid was either cDNA or gDNA, and it came from T cells, B-cell-depleted T cells, or PBMCs.

The chain recombines TRBV7-9 with TRBJ2-7; D might be TRBD1 (6 bases). The clonotype was recovered from a man aged 50-59 years with acute or convalescent COVID-19. The sample was peripheral blood. The DNA for the CDR3 is TGTGCCAGCAGCCTCGGCTCAGGGGCCGGCGAGCAGTACTTC. It is translated as CASSLGSGAGEQYF.